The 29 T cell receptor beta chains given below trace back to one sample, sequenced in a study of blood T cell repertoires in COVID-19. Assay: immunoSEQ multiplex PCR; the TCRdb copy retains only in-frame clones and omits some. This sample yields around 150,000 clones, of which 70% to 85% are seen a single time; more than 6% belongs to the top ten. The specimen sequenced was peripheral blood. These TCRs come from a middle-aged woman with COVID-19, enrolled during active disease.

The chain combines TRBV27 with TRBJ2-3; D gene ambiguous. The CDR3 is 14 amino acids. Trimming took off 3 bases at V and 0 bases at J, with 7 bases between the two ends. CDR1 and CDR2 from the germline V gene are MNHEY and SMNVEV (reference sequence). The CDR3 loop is CASSFTRSTDTQYF. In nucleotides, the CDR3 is TGTGCCAGCAGTTTTACGAGGAGCACAGATACGCAGTATTTT.

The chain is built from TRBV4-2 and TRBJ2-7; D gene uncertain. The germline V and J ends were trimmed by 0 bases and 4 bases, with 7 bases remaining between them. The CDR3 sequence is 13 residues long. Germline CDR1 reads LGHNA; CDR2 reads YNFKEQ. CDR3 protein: CASSQDILYEQYF. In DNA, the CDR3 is TGTGCCAGCAGCCAAGACATTCTATACGAGCAGTACTTC.

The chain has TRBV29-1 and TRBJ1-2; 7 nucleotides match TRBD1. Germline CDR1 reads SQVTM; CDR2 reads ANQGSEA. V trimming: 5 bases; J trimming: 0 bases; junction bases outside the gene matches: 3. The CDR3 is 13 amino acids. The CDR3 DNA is TGCAGCGTTTGGACAGGAGCTAACTATGGCTACACCTTC. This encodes CSVWTGANYGYTF.

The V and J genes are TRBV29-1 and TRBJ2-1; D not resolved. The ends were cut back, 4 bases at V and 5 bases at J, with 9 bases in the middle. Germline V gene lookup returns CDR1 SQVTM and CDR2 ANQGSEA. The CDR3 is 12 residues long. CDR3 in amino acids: CSVGQVHNEQFF. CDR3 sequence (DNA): TGCAGCGTTGGGCAGGTCCACAATGAGCAGTTCTTC.

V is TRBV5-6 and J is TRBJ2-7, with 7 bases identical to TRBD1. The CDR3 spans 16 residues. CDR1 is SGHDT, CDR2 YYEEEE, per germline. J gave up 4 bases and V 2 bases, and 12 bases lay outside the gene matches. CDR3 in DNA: TGTGCCAGCAGCTTCGGGTTTCGGACAGGCAAGTACGAGCAGTACGTC. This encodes CASSFGFRTGKYEQYV.

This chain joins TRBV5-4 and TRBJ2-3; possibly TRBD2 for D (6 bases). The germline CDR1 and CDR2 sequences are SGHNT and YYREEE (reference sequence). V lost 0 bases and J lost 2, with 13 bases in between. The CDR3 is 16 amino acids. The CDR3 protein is CASSLDNSGFTDTQYF. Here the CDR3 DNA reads TGTGCCAGCAGCTTGGATAATAGCGGCTTCACAGATACGCAGTATTTT.

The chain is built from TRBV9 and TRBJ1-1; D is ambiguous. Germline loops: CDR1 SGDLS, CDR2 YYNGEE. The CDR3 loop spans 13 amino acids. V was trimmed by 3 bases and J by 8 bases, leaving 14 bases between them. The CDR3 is CASSAQSTAEAFF. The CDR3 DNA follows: TGTGCCAGCAGCGCGCAATCAACAGCCGAAGCTTTCTTT.

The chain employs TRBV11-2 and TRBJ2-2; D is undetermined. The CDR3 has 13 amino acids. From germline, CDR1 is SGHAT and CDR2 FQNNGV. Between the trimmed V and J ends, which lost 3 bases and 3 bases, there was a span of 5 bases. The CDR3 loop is CASSFDYTGELFF. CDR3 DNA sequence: TGTGCCAGCAGCTTCGACTACACCGGGGAGCTGTTTTTT.

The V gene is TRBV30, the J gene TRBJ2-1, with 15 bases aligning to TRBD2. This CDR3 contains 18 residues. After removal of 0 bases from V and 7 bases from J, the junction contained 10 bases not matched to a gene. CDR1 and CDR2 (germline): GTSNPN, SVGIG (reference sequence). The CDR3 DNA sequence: TGTGCCTGGAGTGTATGGACTAGCGGGAGGGCCCGGGAAAATGAGCAGTTCTTC. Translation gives CAWSVWTSGRARENEQFF.

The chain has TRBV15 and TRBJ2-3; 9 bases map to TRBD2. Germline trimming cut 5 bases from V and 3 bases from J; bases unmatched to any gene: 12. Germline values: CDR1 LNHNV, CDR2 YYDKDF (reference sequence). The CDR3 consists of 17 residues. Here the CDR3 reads CATSGGSGRPLTDTQYF. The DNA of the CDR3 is TGTGCCACCAGCGGGGGTAGCGGGAGACCTTTAACAGATACGCAGTATTTT. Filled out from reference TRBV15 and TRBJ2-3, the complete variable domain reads DAMVIQNPRYQVTQFGKPVTLSCSQTLNHNVMYWYQQKSSQAPKLLFHYYDKDFNNEADTPDNFQSRRPNTSFCFLDIRSPGLGDTAMYLCATSGGSGRPLTDTQYFGPGTRLTVL.

Here the CDR3 DNA reads TGTGCCAGCAGCGCCGCGGGGGGGCGGGGAGATACGCAGTATTTT. This translates into CASSAAGGRGDTQYF. The chain combines TRBV9 with TRBJ2-3, with 9 bases fitting TRBD2. V was clipped by 3 bases and J by 5 bases; unmatched bases: 7. Germline assignment: CDR1 SGDLS and CDR2 YYNGEE. This CDR3 spans 15 amino acids.

The CDR3 loop is CASSGDSQNQPQHF. CDR3 nucleotides: TGTGCCAGCAGCGGGGACAGCCAGAATCAGCCCCAGCATTTT. This rearrangement joins TRBV7-2 to TRBJ1-5, with 7 bases aligning to TRBD1. CDR1 and CDR2 (germline): SGHTA, FQGNSA. V was pared by 5 bases and J by 4 bases, with 5 bases of the junction left unmatched. This CDR3 comprises 14 residues.

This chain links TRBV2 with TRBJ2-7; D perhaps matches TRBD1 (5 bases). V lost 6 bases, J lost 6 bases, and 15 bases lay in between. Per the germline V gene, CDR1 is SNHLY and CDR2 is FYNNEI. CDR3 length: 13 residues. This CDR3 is CASSVRVQVEQYV. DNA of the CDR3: TGTGCCAGCAGCGTCAGGGTCCAGGTCGAGCAGTACGTC.

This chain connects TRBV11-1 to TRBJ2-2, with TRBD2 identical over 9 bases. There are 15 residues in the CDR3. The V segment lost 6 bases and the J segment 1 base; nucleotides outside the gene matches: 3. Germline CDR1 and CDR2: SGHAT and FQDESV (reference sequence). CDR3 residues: CASRRLAENTGELFF. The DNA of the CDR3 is TGTGCCAGCAGAAGACTAGCGGAGAACACCGGGGAGCTGTTTTTT.

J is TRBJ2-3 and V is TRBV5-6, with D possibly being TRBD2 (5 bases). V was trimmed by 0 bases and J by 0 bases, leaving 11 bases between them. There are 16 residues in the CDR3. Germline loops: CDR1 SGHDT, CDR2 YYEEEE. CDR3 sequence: CASSLAGRTSTDTQYF. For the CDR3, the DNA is TGTGCCAGCAGCTTGGCCGGCAGGACTAGCACAGATACGCAGTATTTT. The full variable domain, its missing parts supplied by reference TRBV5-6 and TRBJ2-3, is DAGVTQSPTHLIKTRGQQVTLRCSPKSGHDTVSWYQQALGQGPQFIFQYYEEEERQRGNFPDRFSGHQFPNYSSELNVNALLLGDSALYLCASSLAGRTSTDTQYFGPGTRLTVL.

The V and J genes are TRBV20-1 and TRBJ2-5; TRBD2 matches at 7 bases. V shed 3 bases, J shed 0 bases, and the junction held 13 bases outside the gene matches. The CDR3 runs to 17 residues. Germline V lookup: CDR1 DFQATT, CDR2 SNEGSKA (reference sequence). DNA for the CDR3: TGCAGTGCTAGTTGGGCAGGTTGGCTAGCGGACCAAGAGACCCAGTACTTC. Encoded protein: CSASWAGWLADQETQYF.

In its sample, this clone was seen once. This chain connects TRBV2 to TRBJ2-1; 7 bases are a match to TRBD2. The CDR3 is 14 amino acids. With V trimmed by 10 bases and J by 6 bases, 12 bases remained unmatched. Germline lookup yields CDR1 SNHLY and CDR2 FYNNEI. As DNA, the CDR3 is TGTGCCAAAGACTACGGGAGGTATCCCAATGAGCAGTTCTTC. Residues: CAKDYGRYPNEQFF.

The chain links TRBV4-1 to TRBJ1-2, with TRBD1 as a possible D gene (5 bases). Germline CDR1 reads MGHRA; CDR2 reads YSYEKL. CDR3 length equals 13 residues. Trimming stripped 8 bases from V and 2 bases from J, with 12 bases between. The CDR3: CASQGFGNYGYTF. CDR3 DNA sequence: TGCGCCAGCCAGGGTTTTGGGAACTATGGCTACACCTTC.

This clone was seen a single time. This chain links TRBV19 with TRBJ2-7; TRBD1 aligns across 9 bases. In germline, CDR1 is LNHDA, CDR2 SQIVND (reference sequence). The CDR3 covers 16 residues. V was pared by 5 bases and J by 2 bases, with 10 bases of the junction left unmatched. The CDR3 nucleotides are TGTGCCAGTAGTCCAGTGGCCGGGACAGGGCCCTACGAGCAGTACTTC. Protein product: CASSPVAGTGPYEQYF.

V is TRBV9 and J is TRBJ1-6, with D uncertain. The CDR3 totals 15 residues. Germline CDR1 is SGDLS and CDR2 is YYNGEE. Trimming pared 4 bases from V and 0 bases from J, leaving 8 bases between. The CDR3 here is CASSRRSSYNSPLHF. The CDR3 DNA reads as TGTGCCAGCAGCCGCCGGAGCTCCTATAATTCACCCCTCCACTTT.

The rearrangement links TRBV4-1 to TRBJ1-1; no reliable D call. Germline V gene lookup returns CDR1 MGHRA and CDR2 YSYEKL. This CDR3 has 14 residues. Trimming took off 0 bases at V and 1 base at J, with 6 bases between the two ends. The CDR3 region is CASSQDVWNTEAFF. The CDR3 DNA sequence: TGCGCCAGCAGCCAAGATGTATGGAACACTGAAGCTTTCTTT.

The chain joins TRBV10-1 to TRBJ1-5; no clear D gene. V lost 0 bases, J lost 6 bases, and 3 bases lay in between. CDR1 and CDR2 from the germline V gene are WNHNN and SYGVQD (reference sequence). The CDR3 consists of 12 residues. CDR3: CASSESSQPQHF. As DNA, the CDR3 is TGCGCCAGCAGTGAGTCGAGTCAGCCCCAGCATTTT.

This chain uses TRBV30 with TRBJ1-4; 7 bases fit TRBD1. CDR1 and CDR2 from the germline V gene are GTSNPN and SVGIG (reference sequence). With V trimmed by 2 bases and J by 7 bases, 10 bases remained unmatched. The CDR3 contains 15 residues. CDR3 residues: CAWSPTTGRGEKLFF. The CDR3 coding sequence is TGTGCCTGGAGTCCGACGACAGGGCGGGGTGAAAAACTGTTTTTT.

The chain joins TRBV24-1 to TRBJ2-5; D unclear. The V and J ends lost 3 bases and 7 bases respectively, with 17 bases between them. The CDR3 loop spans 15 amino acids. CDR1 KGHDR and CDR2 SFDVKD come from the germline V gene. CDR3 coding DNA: TGTGCCACCAGTGATGAGTTGGGCCAGCTGGGGACCCAGTACTTC. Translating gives CATSDELGQLGTQYF.

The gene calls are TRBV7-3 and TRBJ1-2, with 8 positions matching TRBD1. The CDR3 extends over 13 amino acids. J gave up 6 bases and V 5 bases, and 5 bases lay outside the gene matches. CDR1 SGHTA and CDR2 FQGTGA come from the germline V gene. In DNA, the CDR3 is TGTGCCAGCAGCCCGACAGGGGCGAATGGCTACACCTTC. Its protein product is CASSPTGANGYTF.

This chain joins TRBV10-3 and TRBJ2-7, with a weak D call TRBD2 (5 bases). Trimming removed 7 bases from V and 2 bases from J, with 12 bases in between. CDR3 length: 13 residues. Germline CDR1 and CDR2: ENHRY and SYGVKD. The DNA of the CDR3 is TGTGCCATCAATATTGACGGGGCCTACGAGCAGTACTTC. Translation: CAINIDGAYEQYF.

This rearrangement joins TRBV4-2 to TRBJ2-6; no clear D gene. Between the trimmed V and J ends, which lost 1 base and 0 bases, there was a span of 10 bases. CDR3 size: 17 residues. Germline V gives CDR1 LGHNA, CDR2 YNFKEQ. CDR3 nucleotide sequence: TGTGCCAGCAGCCAAGGAGGCGGCTCCTCTGGGGCCAACGTCCTGACTTTC. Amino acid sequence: CASSQGGGSSGANVLTF.

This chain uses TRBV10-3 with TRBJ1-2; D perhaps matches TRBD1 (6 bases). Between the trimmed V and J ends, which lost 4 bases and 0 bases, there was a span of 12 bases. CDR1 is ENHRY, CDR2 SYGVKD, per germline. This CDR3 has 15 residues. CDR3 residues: CAISAGQTANYGYTF. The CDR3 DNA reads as TGTGCCATCAGTGCAGGACAGACCGCTAACTATGGCTACACCTTC.

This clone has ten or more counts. The DNA for the CDR3 is TGTGCCAGCTTTGACAGGGGGTCAATCTACGAGCAGTACTTC. This translates into CASFDRGSIYEQYF. The chain recombines TRBV28 with TRBJ2-7, with TRBD1 identical over 9 bases. The trim removed 8 bases at V and 3 bases at J, leaving 8 bases unmatched. CDR3 length equals 14 residues. Germline CDR1 is MDHEN and CDR2 is SYDVKM.